A single sample is the source of the 31 T cell receptor beta chains below, sequenced in a study of T cells in Graves' hyperthyroidism and ophthalmopathy. There were TCR beta CDR3 regions amplified from RNA transcripts. The study used the HTBI primer set for a first-round RT-PCR of the TCR CDR3. TCRdb reanalysed the multiplex PCR reads using MiXCR and keeps one entry per CDR3 protein. The sample records around 570,000 distinct CDR3 sequences, around 20% being singletons. Sequencing used blood. The receptors stem from a man in his forties with Graves' ophthalmopathy.

This chain connects TRBV6-5 to TRBJ1-6, with D unresolved. The ends were cut back, 0 bases at V and 0 bases at J, with 9 bases in the middle. CDR3 size: 17 residues. Germline CDR1 reads MNHEY; CDR2 reads SVGAGI. The CDR3 reads CASSYSGVFSYNSPLHF. As DNA, the CDR3 is TGTGCCAGCAGTTACTCTGGAGTATTCTCCTATAATTCACCCCTCCACTTT.

V and J are TRBV9 and TRBJ1-3; TRBD1 agrees at 8 bases. V was pared by 4 bases and J by 1 base, with 10 bases of the junction left unmatched. The germline V gene encodes CDR1 SGDLS and CDR2 YYNGEE. The CDR3 spans 17 residues. CDR3 sequence: CASSIGDRRTSGNTIYF. CDR3 bases: TGTGCCAGCAGCATAGGGGACAGGAGAACTTCTGGAAACACCATATATTTT.

This clonotype was seen many times. The rearrangement uses TRBV18 and TRBJ2-5; TRBD2 might be the D (5 bases). Germline V gene sequence: CDR1 KGHSH, CDR2 LQKENI. The V gene lost 6 bases and the J gene lost 0 bases, with 8 bases spanning the gap. CDR3 length: 13 amino acids. CDR3 protein: CASSRGYQETQYF. In DNA form, the CDR3 reads TGTGCCAGCTCCCGCGGGTACCAAGAGACCCAGTACTTC.

V usage is TRBV13 and J usage is TRBJ2-7, with 8 positions matching TRBD1. V lost 5 bases to trimming and J lost 5 bases; unmatched junction nucleotides: 11. Germline loops: CDR1 PRHDT, CDR2 FYEKMQ (reference sequence). The CDR3 extends over 15 amino acids. This CDR3 reads CASSPLAAGGNEQYF. The CDR3 region has the DNA TGTGCCAGCAGCCCCTTGGCGGCAGGGGGCAACGAGCAGTACTTC.

The chain has TRBV28 and TRBJ2-2, with a tentative D call TRBD1 (6 bases). V was trimmed by 9 bases and J by 2 bases, leaving 10 bases between them. The CDR3 covers 13 residues. CDR1 MDHEN and CDR2 SYDVKM come from the germline V gene. The CDR3 DNA sequence: TGTGCCAGTTGGACAGCCAACACCGGGGAGCTGTTTTTT. Its translation: CASWTANTGELFF.

This clonotype was found many times. This sequence joins TRBV5-5 and TRBJ1-1; possible D gene TRBD1, 6 bases. Deletions cut 0 bases from V and 5 bases from J, with 11 bases between. The CDR3 extends over 14 amino acids. Looked up from germline, CDR1 is SGHKS and CDR2 is YYEKEE (reference sequence). This CDR3 reads CASSLVTGRTEAFF. In DNA form, the CDR3 reads TGTGCCAGCAGCTTGGTTACAGGGAGAACTGAAGCTTTCTTT.

This clonotype was recorded many times. The chain couples TRBV20-1 to TRBJ2-7; 8 bases are a match to TRBD1. CDR3 size: 14 residues. The V segment lost 3 bases and the J segment 2 bases; nucleotides outside the gene matches: 6. In germline, CDR1 is DFQATT, CDR2 SNEGSKA (reference sequence). CDR3 region: CSARPGQATYEQYF. The DNA for the CDR3 is TGCAGTGCTAGGCCGGGACAGGCAACCTACGAGCAGTACTTC.

CDR3 residues: CSTRDGGGPTDTQYF. DNA for the CDR3: TGCAGTACCCGGGACGGGGGGGGCCCCACAGATACGCAGTATTTT. The V gene is TRBV20-1, the J gene TRBJ2-3; TRBD2 matches 8 bases. The CDR3 has 15 residues. From germline, CDR1 is DFQATT and CDR2 SNEGSKA (reference sequence). Losses at the gene ends were 8 bases for V and 2 bases for J; bases not matched to a gene: 12.

This clonotype was counted many times. This chain joins TRBV2 and TRBJ2-7, with a possible D match to TRBD1 (6 bases). V was shortened by 6 bases and J by 4 bases, with 16 bases between the two germline ends. CDR3 length: 14 amino acids. From germline, CDR1 is SNHLY and CDR2 FYNNEI. The CDR3 coding sequence is TGTGCCAGCAGGGTTACAGGGAATCCATACGAGCAGTACTTC. Protein product: CASRVTGNPYEQYF.

The chain couples TRBV18 to TRBJ2-5, with D unresolved. The germline CDR1 and CDR2 sequences are KGHSH and LQKENI. V shed 3 bases and J shed 5 bases, with 13 bases lying between them. The CDR3 extends over 14 amino acids. CDR3 amino acids: CASSPDGRPETQYF. The CDR3 DNA reads as TGTGCCAGCTCACCGGACGGGCGACCCGAGACCCAGTACTTC.

This clonotype was observed at least ten times. This rearrangement joins TRBV28 to TRBJ1-1; possibly TRBD1 for D (6 bases). Deletions cut 1 base from V and 4 bases from J, with 16 bases between. The germline CDR1 and CDR2 sequences are MDHEN and SYDVKM. The CDR3 contains 16 residues. CDR3: CASSLFRGGISTEAFF. The CDR3 DNA follows: TGTGCCAGCAGTTTATTCAGGGGTGGTATTTCCACTGAAGCTTTCTTT.

This clonotype was found many times. A junction boundary mismatches the germline segment, possibly from a read error. This chain uses TRBV6-1 with TRBJ2-7; 7 nucleotides agree with TRBD2. The length of the CDR3 is 14 residues. Germline V gene lookup returns CDR1 MNHNS and CDR2 SASEGT. DNA for the CDR3: TGTGCCAGCGGTGAAGCGGGATCGACCTACGAGCAGTACTTC. It encodes CASGEAGSTYEQYF.

This clonotype was seen many times. The chain joins TRBV6-1 to TRBJ1-6; TRBD1 aligns across 7 bases. In germline, CDR1 is MNHNS, CDR2 SASEGT. This CDR3 has 14 amino acids. The V segment lost 6 bases and the J segment 8 bases; nucleotides outside the gene matches: 7. The CDR3 reads CASSAGQWDSPLHF. CDR3 in DNA: TGTGCCAGCAGCGCGGGACAGTGGGATTCACCCCTCCACTTT.

Note on this clonotype: A much larger clonotype is one base distant, so this may be a read error. V and J are TRBV7-2 and TRBJ2-1; D gene unclear. Looked up from germline, CDR1 is SGHTA and CDR2 is FQGNSA. There are 14 residues in the CDR3. CDR3 sequence: CASSFGSSYNERFF. The CDR3 DNA reads TGTGCCAGCAGCTTTGGATCCTCCTACAATGAGCGGTTCTTC.

Turning to this clonotype: One end of the junction fails to match germline, which may point to a read error. The genes are TRBV5-1 and TRBJ2-7; D gene ambiguous. Germline CDR1 and CDR2: SGHRS and YFSETQ. The length of the CDR3 is 11 residues. This chain's CDR3 is CASSLSYKQHF. In DNA, the CDR3 is TGCGCCAGCAGCCTATCCTACAAGCAGCACTTC.

The rearrangement uses TRBV19 and TRBJ2-3, with TRBD1 as a possible D gene (6 bases). The germline V gene encodes CDR1 LNHDA and CDR2 SQIVND (reference sequence). V gave up 11 bases and J gave up 0 bases, with 18 bases separating them. This CDR3 has 15 residues. The CDR3 sequence is CASKGGFASTDTQYF. In DNA, the CDR3 is TGTGCCTCGAAAGGGGGTTTTGCTAGCACAGATACGCAGTATTTT.

The V call is TRBV6-5, the J call TRBJ1-5; possible D gene TRBD1, 5 bases. V lost 0 bases and J 6 bases, leaving 9 bases between the germline ends. The CDR3 has 14 amino acids. Germline V gene sequence: CDR1 MNHEY, CDR2 SVGAGI. Written as DNA, the CDR3 is TGTGCCAGCAGTTACTCGGGGGGAAGTCAGCCCCAGCATTTT. The encoded protein is CASSYSGGSQPQHF.

This clonotype was seen more than once but under ten times. This rearrangement joins TRBV6-1 to TRBJ1-2; the match to TRBD1 covers 9 bases. This CDR3 has 16 residues. V dropped 4 bases and J dropped 4; count of bases not matched to a gene: 10. CDR1 MNHNS and CDR2 SASEGT come from the germline V gene. CDR3 loop: CASSAQGGQGFYGYTF. The CDR3 DNA follows: TGTGCCAGCAGTGCTCAAGGCGGACAGGGGTTCTATGGCTACACCTTC.

This clonotype has a handful of counts. V and J are TRBV11-2 and TRBJ2-7, with D uncertain. This CDR3 is built from 14 residues. CDR1 SGHAT and CDR2 FQNNGV come from the germline V gene. The germline V and J ends were trimmed by 1 base and 5 bases, with 12 bases remaining between them. Here the CDR3 reads CASSLGGLSDEQYF. Written as DNA, the CDR3 is TGTGCCAGCAGCTTAGGGGGTCTTTCCGACGAGCAGTACTTC.

CDR3 sequence (DNA): TGTGCCAGCAGCTCGGGGACAGGGGCTGGCTACACCTTC. This gives the protein CASSSGTGAGYTF. The chain carries TRBV11-3 and TRBJ1-2; TRBD1 agrees at 10 bases. The junction had 3 bases not matched to a gene; V was cut back by 4 bases and J by 7 bases. CDR1 and CDR2 from the germline V gene are SGHNT and YENEEA. The length of the CDR3 is 13 residues.

This clonotype was counted only a few times. The rearrangement uses TRBV15 and TRBJ1-3, with 7 bases aligning to TRBD1. The CDR3 consists of 18 residues. V gave up 1 base and J gave up 1 base; unmatched junction bases: 10. Germline V gene sequence: CDR1 LNHNV, CDR2 YYDKDF (reference sequence). CDR3 DNA: TGTGCCACCAGCAGAGGGACCACAGGGGATCGGTCTGGAAACACCATATATTTT. The encoded protein is CATSRGTTGDRSGNTIYF.

This clonotype has just one count. The V and J genes are TRBV11-2 and TRBJ2-5, with no clear D. The V end lost 0 bases, the J end lost 6 bases, and 8 bases lay between the germline ends. This CDR3 spans 13 amino acids. CDR1 and CDR2 (germline): SGHAT, FQNNGV. CDR3 DNA sequence: TGTGCCAGCAGCTTAGACAGATACCAGACCCAGTACTTC. Encoded protein: CASSLDRYQTQYF.

About this clonotype itself: This could be a read error, since a much larger clone is one nucleotide away. The V call is TRBV27, the J call TRBJ1-1; the D is unclear. The length of the CDR3 is 15 residues. Germline CDR1 MNHEY, CDR2 SMNVEV (reference sequence). For the CDR3, the DNA is TGTGCCGGCAGTTTAACGGGCATAGCCAACACTGAAGCTTTCTTT. Translated: CAGSLTGIANTEAFF.

The CDR3 loop is CASSLSSGYSNQPQHF. CDR3 DNA: TGTGCCAGCAGCTTAAGTTCGGGATATAGCAATCAGCCCCAGCATTTT. The chain uses TRBV7-2 and TRBJ1-5, with D hard to call. The CDR3 is 16 amino acids. V lost 2 bases and J 0 bases, leaving 11 bases between the germline ends. Germline V CDR1 and CDR2: SGHTA, FQGNSA.

This clonotype was observed a handful of times. The chain joins TRBV13 to TRBJ2-7; tentatively, D is TRBD2 (5 bases). Trimming took 4 bases from V and 5 from J, leaving 15 bases between them. CDR1 PRHDT and CDR2 FYEKMQ come from the germline V gene (reference sequence). This CDR3 has 14 amino acids. The DNA for the CDR3 is TGTGCCAGCAGCTCTCAAAGAGGGTTGAACGAGCAGTACTTC. The encoded protein is CASSSQRGLNEQYF.

There are a few counts of this clonotype. Written as DNA, the CDR3 is TGCGCCAGCAGCCACCCGGGACAGGGTAGTATAGGCTACACCTTC. Amino acids: CASSHPGQGSIGYTF. The chain is built from TRBV4-1 and TRBJ1-2, with 9 bases that match TRBD1. This CDR3 comprises 15 residues. Trimming cost V 3 bases and J 8 bases; bases outside gene matches: 10. Per the germline V gene, CDR1 is MGHRA and CDR2 is YSYEKL.

About this clonotype: Relative to the germline gene, one junction end is altered; a read error may explain this. The chain recombines TRBV19 with TRBJ2-1; 9 positions match TRBD2. The CDR3 is 14 residues long. Germline CDR1 LNHDA, CDR2 SQIVND (reference sequence). The CDR3: CASRLAGVNNEQLF. CDR3 nucleotide sequence: TGTGCCAGTAGGTTAGCGGGGGTGAACAATGAGCAGCTCTTC.

J is TRBJ2-3 and V is TRBV29-1; 14 bases map to TRBD2. The CDR3 covers 14 residues. Germline V gene sequence: CDR1 SQVTM, CDR2 ANQGSEA. V shed 7 bases, J shed 8 bases, and the junction held 8 bases outside the gene matches. CDR3 residues: CSGGLAGALGTQYF. The CDR3 nucleotides read TGCAGCGGGGGACTAGCGGGGGCATTAGGTACGCAGTATTTT.

This rearrangement joins TRBV28 to TRBJ2-4; 7 nucleotides match TRBD1. The CDR3 has 18 residues. Germline assignment: CDR1 MDHEN and CDR2 SYDVKM. Trimming at V came to 6 bases and at J to 0 bases, leaving 14 bases not matched to a gene. The CDR3, as DNA: TGTGCCAGCAGCTCCCCCGGGACAGATTTTCTAGCCAAAAACATTCAGTACTTC. This gives the protein CASSSPGTDFLAKNIQYF.

This clonotype has more than one count but fewer than ten. V and J are TRBV7-9 and TRBJ2-7; TRBD2 might be the D (5 bases). CDR1 SEHNR and CDR2 FQNEAQ come from the germline V gene (reference sequence). CDR3 length: 14 amino acids. Trimming cost V 5 bases and J 2 bases, with 13 bases left between them. CDR3 loop: CASSEGPKTYEQYF. The CDR3 nucleotides are TGTGCCAGCAGCGAGGGCCCCAAGACCTACGAGCAGTACTTC.

This clonotype came up a few times. This chain uses TRBV6-1 with TRBJ1-5, with D unresolved. This CDR3 has 14 amino acids. V lost 6 bases and J 1 base, leaving 10 bases between the germline ends. CDR1 and CDR2 (germline): MNHNS, SASEGT. This CDR3 reads CASRPDASNQPQHF. The CDR3 DNA sequence: TGTGCCAGCAGACCCGACGCGAGCAATCAGCCCCAGCATTTT.